The 27 T cell receptor beta chains in this list originate from one sample, sequenced in a study of lung T cells in sarcoidosis with Löfgren's syndrome. TCRdb processed the reads anew with MiXCR; each CDR3 protein has one entry. The table records some 65,000 distinct CDR3 sequences, over 20% of them present only once. Source material: CD4+ T cells from PBMCs. Receptors originate from a human donor with sarcoidosis (Löfgren's syndrome or another form), or a control subject (not recorded which).

In this sample, this clonotype turned up many times. V is TRBV28 and J is TRBJ2-3, with D perhaps matching TRBD1 (5 bases). The V and J ends lost 11 bases and 0 bases respectively, with 9 bases between them. Germline V CDR1 and CDR2: MDHEN, SYDVKM. The CDR3 spans 12 residues. The CDR3 region has the DNA TGTGCCTCCAGGGTTAGCACAGATACGCAGTATTTT. Encoded protein: CASRVSTDTQYF.

The table lists this clonotype with many counts. The chain has TRBV7-3 and TRBJ2-1, with a possible D match to TRBD2 (6 bases). V was shortened by 5 bases and J by 4 bases, with 9 bases between the two germline ends. Germline V gene sequence: CDR1 SGHTA, CDR2 FQGTGA. The CDR3 runs to 13 residues. This chain's CDR3 is CASSPGVYNEQFF. The CDR3 region has the DNA TGTGCCAGCAGCCCGGGGGTATACAATGAGCAGTTCTTC.

V is TRBV30 and J is TRBJ2-7, with 7 bases lining up with TRBD2. The CDR3 has 14 amino acids. Trimming at V came to 1 base and at J to 6 bases, leaving 9 bases not matched to a gene. Germline lookup yields CDR1 GTSNPN and CDR2 SVGIG (reference sequence). CDR3 loop: CAWSGSLGRGEQYF. The CDR3 DNA is TGTGCCTGGAGTGGGAGCCTGGGGAGGGGCGAGCAGTACTTC.

This clonotype was seen many times. The chain recombines TRBV28 with TRBJ2-2; 7 nucleotides line up with TRBD1. Trimming removed 6 bases from V and 5 bases from J; junction bases left unmatched: 12. This CDR3 comprises 16 residues. The germline CDR1 and CDR2 sequences are MDHEN and SYDVKM. The DNA of the CDR3 is TGTGCCAGCAGCCTTGGGACAGAGGGTCTAACCGGGGAGCTGTTTTTT. Translated: CASSLGTEGLTGELFF.

This clonotype was observed a few times. The chain uses TRBV2 and TRBJ2-1, with TRBD1 identical over 9 bases. The V and J ends lost 6 bases and 6 bases, in that order; junction bases with no gene match: 9. CDR1 is SNHLY and CDR2 is FYNNEI in the germline V gene. There are 15 residues in the CDR3. The CDR3 nucleotides are TGTGCCAGCAGCGTAACAGGGGGCTCTGGCAATGAGCAGTTCTTC. This translates into CASSVTGGSGNEQFF.

As concerns this clonotype: Just one base apart from a much larger clone, this may be a read error. The gene calls are TRBV28 and TRBJ2-2, with D possibly being TRBD2 (5 bases). Germline loops: CDR1 MDHEN, CDR2 SYDVKM. The CDR3 is 13 amino acids. CDR3 in amino acids: CASSFQNTGELLF. DNA for the CDR3: TGTGCCAGCAGTTTCCAGAACACCGGGGAGCTGCTTTTT.

This clonotype was detected ten times or more. This rearrangement joins TRBV27 to TRBJ2-5, with a tentative D call TRBD2 (5 bases). V shed 5 bases and J shed 2 bases, with 18 bases lying between them. This CDR3 comprises 16 residues. Germline CDR1 reads MNHEY; CDR2 reads SMNVEV (reference sequence). Here the CDR3 DNA reads TGTGCCAGCAGTAATACGCTAAGTCCGGGACAAGAGACCCAGTACTTC. Encoded protein: CASSNTLSPGQETQYF.

Of note for this clonotype: A much larger clone sits a single nucleotide away, making a read error possible. V is TRBV7-2 and J is TRBJ2-1; 7 positions match TRBD1. CDR1 and CDR2 (germline): SGHTA, FQGNSA. CDR3 length: 16 amino acids. The J segment lost 2 bases and the V segment lost 1 base, leaving 5 bases of the junction unmatched. The chain's CDR3 is CASSLVSGQPYNEQFF. Here the CDR3 DNA reads TGTGCCAGCAGCTTAGTATCGGGACAGCCCTACAATGAGCAGTTCTTC. Full variable domain (rest looked up from reference TRBV7-2 and TRBJ2-1): GAGVSQSPSNKVTEKGKDVELRCDPISGHTALYWYRQSLGQGLEFLIYFQGNSAPDKSGLPSDRFSAERTGGSVSTLTIQRTQQEDSAVYLCASSLVSGQPYNEQFFGPGTRLTVL.

In this sample, this clonotype turned up a few times. V gene TRBV3-1 combines with J gene TRBJ2-7, with 14 positions matching TRBD2. V gave up 1 base and J gave up 5 bases; unmatched junction bases: 1. The germline V gene encodes CDR1 LGHDT and CDR2 YNNKEL (reference sequence). This CDR3 is built from 15 residues. The CDR3 reads CASSQVTSGRDEQYF. CDR3 nucleotide sequence: TGTGCCAGCAGCCAAGTGACTAGCGGGAGGGACGAGCAGTACTTC.

The J gene is TRBJ2-1, the V gene TRBV7-9, with 8 bases fitting TRBD2. Germline-derived CDR1 and CDR2 are SEHNR and FQNEAQ (reference sequence). V was clipped by 2 bases and J by 4 bases; unmatched bases: 7. The CDR3 runs 16 residues. CDR3 loop: CASSLWGGLAYNEQFF. The CDR3 nucleotides read TGTGCCAGCAGCTTATGGGGCGGACTAGCTTACAATGAGCAGTTCTTC.

The sample holds a few counts of this clonotype. V gene TRBV11-2 combines with J gene TRBJ2-5; the D is unclear. This CDR3 region has 12 residues. The germline CDR1 and CDR2 sequences are SGHAT and FQNNGV. The ends were cut back, 3 bases at V and 0 bases at J, with 2 bases in the middle. CDR3 sequence (DNA): TGTGCCAGCAGCTTGAACCAAGAGACCCAGTACTTC. This encodes CASSLNQETQYF.

This clonotype was counted between two and nine times. The genes are TRBV5-4 and TRBJ2-3; the match to TRBD1 covers 9 bases. The CDR3 consists of 15 residues. The V segment lost 2 bases and the J segment 3 bases; nucleotides outside the gene matches: 4. Germline assignment: CDR1 SGHNT and CDR2 YYREEE (reference sequence). For the CDR3, the DNA is TGTGCCAGCAGCTTTGGACAGGGGACAACAGATACGCAGTATTTT. Amino acid sequence: CASSFGQGTTDTQYF.

This clonotype was picked up a small number of times. The chain is built from TRBV5-4 and TRBJ2-7; no clear D. The V end was cut by 0 bases, the J end by 6 bases, with 10 bases between. Germline V CDR1 and CDR2: SGHNT, YYREEE (reference sequence). The CDR3 loop spans 13 amino acids. CDR3 protein: CASSLDGIGEQYV. CDR3 DNA sequence: TGTGCCAGCAGCTTGGATGGCATCGGCGAGCAGTACGTC.

This clonotype has a count of ten or more. The chain combines TRBV27 with TRBJ1-6; D is uncertain. The CDR3 loop spans 15 amino acids. CDR1 and CDR2 from the germline V gene are MNHEY and SMNVEV (reference sequence). V was trimmed by 8 bases and J by 0 bases, leaving 11 bases between them. The CDR3 region is CASLRSRSYNSPLHF. The CDR3 coding sequence is TGTGCCAGCCTAAGGAGCCGCTCCTATAATTCACCCCTCCACTTT.

This clonotype turned up a few times. V is TRBV12-3 or TRBV12-4 and J is TRBJ2-2; D gene unclear. The germline V and J ends were trimmed by 7 bases and 6 bases, with 9 bases remaining between them. CDR3 size: 12 residues. The CDR3 loop is CASNLAPGELFF. CDR3 DNA sequence: TGTGCCAGCAACTTAGCTCCCGGGGAGCTGTTTTTT.

The V gene is TRBV5-1, the J gene TRBJ2-1, with D perhaps given as TRBD1 or TRBD2 (5 bases each). The V end lost 6 bases, the J end lost 9 bases, and 25 bases lay between the germline ends. The CDR3 consists of 16 residues. Germline assignment: CDR1 SGHRS and CDR2 YFSETQ. Written as DNA, the CDR3 is TGCGCCAGCAACCTAGACGGGGCCCCTCATTCGGGTGAGCAGTTCTTC. Protein product: CASNLDGAPHSGEQFF.

There are a few counts of this clonotype. The chain carries TRBV18 and TRBJ1-2; no clear D. Trimming took off 4 bases at V and 6 bases at J, with 12 bases between the two ends. The CDR3 consists of 13 residues. From germline, CDR1 is KGHSH and CDR2 LQKENI. In nucleotides, the CDR3 is TGTGCCAGCTCACACATCGGGCCGGATGGCTACACCTTC. It translates to CASSHIGPDGYTF. The full variable domain, with the rest looked up from reference TRBV18 and TRBJ1-2, is NAGVMQNPRHLVRRRGQEARLRCSPMKGHSHVYWYRQLPEEGLKFMVYLQKENIIDESGMPKERFSAEFPKEGPSILRIQQVVRGDSAAYFCASSHIGPDGYTFGSGTRLTVV.

This clonotype was picked up many times. Here the CDR3 DNA reads TGTGCCAGCAGTTCGAACGGGAGGAACACAGATACGCAGTATTTT. Protein product: CASSSNGRNTDTQYF. The V gene is TRBV28, the J gene TRBJ2-3, with TRBD2 matching over 7 bases. The germline V gene has CDR1 MDHEN and CDR2 SYDVKM. With V trimmed by 4 bases and J by 2 bases, 6 bases remained unmatched. CDR3 length: 15 residues.

This clonotype was observed a few times. The chain links TRBV2 to TRBJ1-1; D is possibly TRBD1 (5 bases). Germline loops: CDR1 SNHLY, CDR2 FYNNEI. This CDR3 contains 12 residues. With 4 bases removed from V and 5 bases from J, the gap between germline ends came to 8 bases. This CDR3 is CASSVAGTEAFF. Here the CDR3 DNA reads TGTGCCAGCAGTGTGGCAGGGACTGAAGCTTTCTTT.

J is TRBJ2-7 and V is TRBV5-6, with 7 nucleotides matching TRBD1. Germline CDR1 is SGHDT and CDR2 is YYEEEE. Trimming cost V 0 bases and J 0 bases; bases outside gene matches: 3. The CDR3 extends over 15 amino acids. The CDR3 DNA sequence: TGTGCCAGCAGCTTGGGCCCAGGGGGCTCCTACGAGCAGTACTTC. Amino acids: CASSLGPGGSYEQYF.

This clonotype has a handful of counts. The rearrangement uses TRBV5-4 and TRBJ2-3, with TRBD2 matching over 11 bases. There are 16 residues in the CDR3. J lost 4 bases, V lost 5 bases, and 9 bases had no gene match. The germline gives CDR1 SGHNT, CDR2 YYREEE (reference sequence). CDR3: CASRISGRARADTQYF. Here the CDR3 DNA reads TGTGCCAGCAGAATTAGCGGGAGGGCCAGGGCAGATACGCAGTATTTT.

There are many counts of this clonotype. The rearrangement links TRBV28 to TRBJ2-7, with D uncertain. CDR1 and CDR2 from the germline V gene are MDHEN and SYDVKM. Trimming took off 3 bases at V and 2 bases at J, with 8 bases between the two ends. CDR3 size: 13 residues. The CDR3 is CASSFPVPYEQYF. The CDR3 DNA reads as TGTGCCAGCAGTTTCCCGGTTCCCTACGAGCAGTACTTC. The variable domain in full, completed from reference TRBV28 and TRBJ2-7, reads DVKVTQSSRYLVKRTGEKVFLECVQDMDHENMFWYRQDPGLGLRLIYFSYDVKMKEKGDIPEGYSVSREKKERFSLILESASTNQTSMYLCASSFPVPYEQYFGPGTRLTVT.

This clonotype came up many times. V and J are TRBV5-1 and TRBJ1-5; 9 bases agree with TRBD1. This CDR3 is built from 15 residues. The germline CDR1 and CDR2 sequences are SGHRS and YFSETQ. Losses at the gene ends were 0 bases for V and 2 bases for J; bases not matched to a gene: 0. The CDR3 protein is CASSLGQGGNQPQHF. The CDR3 bases are TGCGCCAGCAGCTTGGGACAGGGGGGCAATCAGCCCCAGCATTTT.

This chain connects TRBV19 to TRBJ1-1; TRBD1 matches 7 bases. The V segment lost 7 bases and the J segment 3 bases; nucleotides outside the gene matches: 11. Germline V gene lookup returns CDR1 LNHDA and CDR2 SQIVND (reference sequence). CDR3 size: 15 residues. The CDR3 nucleotides read TGTGCCAGTACAGATTACGGTCAGGGGGACACTGAAGCTTTCTTT. It encodes CASTDYGQGDTEAFF.

This clonotype showed up just a few times. The chain recombines TRBV19 with TRBJ2-7; no clear D gene. The CDR3 loop spans 13 amino acids. With 5 bases removed from V and 0 bases from J, the gap between germline ends came to 8 bases. Germline CDR1 is LNHDA and CDR2 is SQIVND (reference sequence). In DNA form, the CDR3 reads TGTGCCAGTAGTCGGGCCTCCTCCTACGAGCAGTACTTC. Residues: CASSRASSYEQYF.

This clonotype appeared a few times. A much larger clonotype is one base distant, so this may be a read error. This chain connects TRBV6-6 to TRBJ2-7; D is possibly TRBD1 (5 bases). V lost 4 bases to trimming and J lost 4 bases, with 8 bases between them. The CDR3 totals 12 residues. Per the germline V gene, CDR1 is MNHNY and CDR2 is SVGAGI (reference sequence). CDR3 coding DNA: TGTGCCAGCAGTTGCTCAGGGTACGAGCAGTACGTC. The encoded protein is CASSCSGYEQYV.

This clonotype was detected a few times. V and J are TRBV2 and TRBJ2-5; the match to TRBD2 covers 8 bases. J was trimmed by 1 base and V by 5 bases; bases with no gene match: 6. The germline gives CDR1 SNHLY, CDR2 FYNNEI. The CDR3 is made up of 15 amino acids. CDR3 in amino acids: CASSRAGVPQETQYF. CDR3 DNA sequence: TGTGCCAGCAGTAGAGCGGGAGTCCCCCAAGAGACCCAGTACTTC.